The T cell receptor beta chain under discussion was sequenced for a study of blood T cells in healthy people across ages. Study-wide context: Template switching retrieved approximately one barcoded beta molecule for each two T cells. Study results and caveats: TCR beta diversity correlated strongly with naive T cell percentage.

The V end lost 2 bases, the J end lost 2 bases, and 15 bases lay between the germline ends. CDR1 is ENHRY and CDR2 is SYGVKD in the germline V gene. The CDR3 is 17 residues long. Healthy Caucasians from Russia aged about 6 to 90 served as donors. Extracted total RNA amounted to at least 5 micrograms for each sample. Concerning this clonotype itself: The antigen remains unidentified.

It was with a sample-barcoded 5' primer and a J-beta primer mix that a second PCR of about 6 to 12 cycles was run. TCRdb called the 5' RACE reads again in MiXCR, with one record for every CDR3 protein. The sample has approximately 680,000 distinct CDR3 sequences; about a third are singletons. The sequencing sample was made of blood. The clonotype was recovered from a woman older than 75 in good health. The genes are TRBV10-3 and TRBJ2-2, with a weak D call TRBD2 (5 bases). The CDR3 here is CAISEGGPKLNTGELFF. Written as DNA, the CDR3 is TGTGCCATCAGTGAGGGCGGGCCCAAACTTAACACCGGGGAGCTGTTTTTT.